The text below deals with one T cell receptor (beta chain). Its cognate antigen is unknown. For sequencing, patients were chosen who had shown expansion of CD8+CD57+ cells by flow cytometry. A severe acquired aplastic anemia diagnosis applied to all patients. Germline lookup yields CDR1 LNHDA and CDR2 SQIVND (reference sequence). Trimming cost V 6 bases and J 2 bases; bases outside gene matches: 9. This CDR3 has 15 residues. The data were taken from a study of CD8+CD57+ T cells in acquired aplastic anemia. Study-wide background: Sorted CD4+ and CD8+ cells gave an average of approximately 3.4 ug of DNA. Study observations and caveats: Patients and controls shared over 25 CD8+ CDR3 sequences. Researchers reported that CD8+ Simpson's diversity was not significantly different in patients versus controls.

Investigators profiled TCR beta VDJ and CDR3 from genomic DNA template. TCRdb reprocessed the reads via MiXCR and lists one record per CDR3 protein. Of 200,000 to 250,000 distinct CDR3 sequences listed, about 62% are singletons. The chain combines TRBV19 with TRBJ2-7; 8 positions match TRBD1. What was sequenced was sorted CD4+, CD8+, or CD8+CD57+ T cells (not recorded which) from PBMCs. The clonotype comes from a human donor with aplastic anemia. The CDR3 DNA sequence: TGTGCCAGTAGCGTCGGGGACAGGTACACCTACGAGCAGTACTTC. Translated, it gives CASSVGDRYTYEQYF.